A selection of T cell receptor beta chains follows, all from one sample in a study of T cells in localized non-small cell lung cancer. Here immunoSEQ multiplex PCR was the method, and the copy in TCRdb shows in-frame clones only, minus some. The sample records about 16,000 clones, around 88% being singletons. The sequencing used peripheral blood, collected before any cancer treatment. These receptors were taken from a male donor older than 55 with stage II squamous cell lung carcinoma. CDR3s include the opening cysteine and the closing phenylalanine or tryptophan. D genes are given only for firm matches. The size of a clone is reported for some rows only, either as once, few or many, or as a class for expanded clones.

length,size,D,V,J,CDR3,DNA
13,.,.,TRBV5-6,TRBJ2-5,CASGDYNGETQYF,TGTGCCAGCGGAGATTATAACGGAGAGACCCAGTACTTC
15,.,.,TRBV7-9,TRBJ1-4,CASTLARGPNEKLFF,TGTGCCAGCACCTTAGCCCGGGGTCCTAATGAAAAACTGTTTTTT
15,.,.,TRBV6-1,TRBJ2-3,CASSEAPVSTDTQYF,TGTGCCAGCAGTGAAGCCCCAGTCAGCACAGATACGCAGTATTTT
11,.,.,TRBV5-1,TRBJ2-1,CASSPGVEQFF,TGCGCCAGCAGCCCCGGGGTTGAGCAGTTCTTC
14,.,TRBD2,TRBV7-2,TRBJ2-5,CASSSLALQETQYF,TGTGCCAGCAGCTCACTAGCGCTCCAAGAGACCCAGTACTTC
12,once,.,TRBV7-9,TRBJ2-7,CASTADGYEQYF,TGTGCCAGCACGGCGGATGGCTACGAGCAGTACTTC
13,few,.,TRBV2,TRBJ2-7,CASGERGPWEQYF,TGTGCCAGCGGGGAGAGAGGGCCATGGGAGCAGTACTTC
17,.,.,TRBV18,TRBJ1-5,CASSPDPLSSLNQPQHF,TGTGCCAGCTCACCCGATCCTTTATCATCACTCAATCAGCCCCAGCATTTT
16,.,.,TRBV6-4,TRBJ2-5,CASSRAEHPRQETQYF,TGTGCCAGCAGTCGAGCGGAACACCCCCGGCAAGAGACCCAGTACTTC
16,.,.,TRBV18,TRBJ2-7,CASSPPGSGPLYEQYF,TGTGCCAGCTCACCACCGGGCTCCGGACCACTCTACGAGCAGTACTTC
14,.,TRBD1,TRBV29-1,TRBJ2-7,CSVGWTGGTYEQYF,TGCAGCGTCGGTTGGACAGGGGGCACCTACGAGCAGTACTTC
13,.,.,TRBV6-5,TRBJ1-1,CASMLPENTEAFF,TGTGCCAGCATGTTACCAGAGAACACTGAAGCTTTCTTT
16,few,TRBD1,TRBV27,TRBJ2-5,CASSLSGTGGEETQYF,TGTGCCAGCAGTTTATCGGGGACAGGGGGGGAAGAGACCCAGTACTTC
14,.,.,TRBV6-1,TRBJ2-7,CASSWSKGGLEQYF,TGTGCCAGCAGCTGGTCTAAGGGGGGCCTCGAGCAGTACTTC
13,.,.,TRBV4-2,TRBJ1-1,CASSPRGETEAFF,TGTGCCAGCAGCCCGCGTGGTGAGACTGAAGCTTTCTTT
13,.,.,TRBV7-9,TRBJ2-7,CASSLRDNYEQYF,TGTGCCAGCAGCTTAAGGGACAACTACGAGCAGTACTTC
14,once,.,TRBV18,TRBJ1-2,CASSSSGTLYGYTF,TGTGCCAGCTCATCCTCCGGGACACTCTATGGCTACACCTTC
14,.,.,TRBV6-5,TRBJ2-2,CASSYDRDTGELFF,TGTGCCAGCAGTTACGATAGGGACACCGGGGAGCTGTTTTTT
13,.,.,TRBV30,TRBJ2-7,CAWSVGGSYEQYF,TGTGCCTGGAGTGTGGGCGGTTCCTACGAGCAGTACTTC
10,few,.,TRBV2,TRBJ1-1,CARAQGGAFF,TGTGCCAGAGCTCAGGGTGGAGCTTTCTTT
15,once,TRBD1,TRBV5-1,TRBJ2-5,CASSLVGRGRETQYF,TGCGCCAGCAGCTTGGTCGGCAGGGGGCGGGAGACCCAGTACTTC
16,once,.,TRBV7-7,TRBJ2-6,CASSFALQSRANVLTF,TGTGCCAGCAGCTTTGCGCTACAAAGTCGGGCCAACGTCCTGACTTTC
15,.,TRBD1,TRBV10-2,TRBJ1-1,CASSEPQGGNTEAFF,TGCGCCAGCAGTGAGCCGCAGGGGGGGAACACTGAAGCTTTCTTT
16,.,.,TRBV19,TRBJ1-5,CASSSWVSGEREPQHF,TGTGCCAGTAGTTCCTGGGTCTCGGGGGAAAGGGAGCCCCAGCATTTT
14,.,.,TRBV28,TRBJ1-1,CASSFSRQNTEAFF,TGTGCCAGCAGTTTTTCGCGGCAGAACACTGAAGCTTTCTTT
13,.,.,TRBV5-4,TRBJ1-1,CASSLGANTEAFF,TGTGCCAGCAGCTTGGGAGCGAACACTGAAGCTTTCTTT
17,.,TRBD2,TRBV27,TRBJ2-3,CASSLLPTSRHTDTQYF,TGTGCCAGCAGTTTATTGCCGACTAGCAGACACACAGATACGCAGTATTTT
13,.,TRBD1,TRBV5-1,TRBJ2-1,CASRRTGYNEQFF,TGCGCCAGCAGGAGGACAGGTTACAATGAGCAGTTCTTC
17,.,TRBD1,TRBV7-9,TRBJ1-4,CASSERTLDRGNEKLFF,TGTGCCAGCAGCGAACGGACTTTGGACAGGGGAAATGAAAAACTGTTTTTT
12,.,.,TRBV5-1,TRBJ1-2,CASSLPGGGYTF,TGCGCCAGCAGCTTACCCGGGGGAGGCTACACCTTC
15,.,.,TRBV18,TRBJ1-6,CASSPQGMDNSPLHF,TGTGCCAGCTCACCCCAGGGGATGGATAATTCACCCCTCCACTTT
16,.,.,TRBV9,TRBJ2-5,CASSVAPSSIGETQYF,TGTGCCAGCAGCGTAGCTCCTAGCAGTATCGGAGAGACCCAGTACTTC
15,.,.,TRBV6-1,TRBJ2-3,CANSQRGYNTDTQYF,TGTGCCAACTCACAGAGGGGGTACAACACAGATACGCAGTATTTT
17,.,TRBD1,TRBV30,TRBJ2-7,CAWSPRDRGTLSYEQYF,TGTGCCTGGAGTCCCAGGGACAGGGGCACCCTATCCTACGAGCAGTACTTC
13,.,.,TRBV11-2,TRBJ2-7,CASSLEGLYEQYF,TGTGCCAGCAGCTTAGAAGGGCTCTACGAGCAGTACTTC
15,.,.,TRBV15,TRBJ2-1,CATSSIGRSHNEQFF,TGTGCCACCAGCAGCATAGGGCGCTCCCACAATGAGCAGTTCTTC
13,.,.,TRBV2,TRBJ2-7,CASSGDVIYEQYF,TGTGCCAGCAGTGGAGACGTTATCTACGAGCAGTACTTC
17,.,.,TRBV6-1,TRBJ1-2,CASSEAGRRQGTSGYTF,TGTGCCAGCAGTGAAGCTGGTAGAAGGCAGGGGACAAGTGGCTACACCTTC
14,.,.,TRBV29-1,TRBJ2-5,CSVGMAVGLETQYF,TGCAGCGTTGGAATGGCAGTAGGGTTAGAGACCCAGTACTTC
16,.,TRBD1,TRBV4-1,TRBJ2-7,CASSQVPTGGSYEQYF,TGCGCCAGCAGCCAAGTACCGACAGGGGGCAGCTACGAGCAGTACTTC
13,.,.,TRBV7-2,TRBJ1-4,CASSLEPNEKLFF,TGTGCCAGCAGCTTGGAACCTAATGAAAAACTGTTTTTT
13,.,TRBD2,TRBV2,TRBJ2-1,CASRDSGSNEQFF,TGTGCCAGCCGTGATAGCGGGAGTAATGAGCAGTTCTTC
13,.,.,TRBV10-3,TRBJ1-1,CAIRTNRDTEAFF,TGTGCCATTCGAACGAATCGAGACACTGAAGCTTTCTTT
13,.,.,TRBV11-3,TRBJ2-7,CASSSGQGYEQYF,TGTGCCAGCAGCTCGGGACAAGGCTACGAGCAGTACTTC
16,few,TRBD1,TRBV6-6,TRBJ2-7,CASSLTYTGGHYEQYF,TGTGCCAGCAGTTTAACATATACAGGGGGACACTACGAGCAGTACTTC
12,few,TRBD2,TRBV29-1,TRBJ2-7,CSVGGSIDEQYF,TGCAGCGTTGGCGGGAGTATCGACGAGCAGTACTTC
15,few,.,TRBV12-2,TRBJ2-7,CASRPPDRKNYEQYF,TGTGCAAGTCGCCCCCCGGACAGGAAGAACTACGAGCAGTACTTC
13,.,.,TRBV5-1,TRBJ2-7,CASSSGHTYEQYF,TGCGCCAGCAGCTCCGGACATACCTACGAGCAGTACTTC
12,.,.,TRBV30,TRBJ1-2,CAWTPGSQSYTF,TGTGCCTGGACCCCAGGGTCGCAGTCCTACACCTTC
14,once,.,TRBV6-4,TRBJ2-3,CASPPRTATDTQYF,TGTGCCAGCCCACCCAGGACGGCGACAGATACGCAGTATTTT